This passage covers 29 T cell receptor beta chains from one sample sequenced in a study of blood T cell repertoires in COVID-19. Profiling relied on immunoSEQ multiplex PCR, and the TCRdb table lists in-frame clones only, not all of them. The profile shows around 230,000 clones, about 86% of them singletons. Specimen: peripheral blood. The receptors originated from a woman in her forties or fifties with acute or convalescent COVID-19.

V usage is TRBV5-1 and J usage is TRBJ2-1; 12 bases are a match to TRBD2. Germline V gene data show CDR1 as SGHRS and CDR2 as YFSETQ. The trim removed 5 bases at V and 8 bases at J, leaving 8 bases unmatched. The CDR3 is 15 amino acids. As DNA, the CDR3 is TGCGCCAGCAGACGGACTAGCGGGAACCGCGATGAGCAGTTCTTC. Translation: CASRRTSGNRDEQFF.

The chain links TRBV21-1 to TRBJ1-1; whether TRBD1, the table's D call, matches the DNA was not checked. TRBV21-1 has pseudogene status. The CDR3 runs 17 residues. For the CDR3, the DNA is TGTGCCAGCAGCAAAGGCAGGGGGCGAAGTGTGAAAACTGAAGCTTTCTTT. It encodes CASSKGRGRSVKTEAFF.

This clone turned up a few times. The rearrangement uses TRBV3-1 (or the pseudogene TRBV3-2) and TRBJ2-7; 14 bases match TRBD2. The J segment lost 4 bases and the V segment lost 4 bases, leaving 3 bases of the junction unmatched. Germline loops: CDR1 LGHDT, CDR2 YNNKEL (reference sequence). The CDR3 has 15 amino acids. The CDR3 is CASSPGLAGGYEQYF. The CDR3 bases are TGTGCCAGCAGCCCCGGACTAGCGGGAGGATACGAGCAGTACTTC.

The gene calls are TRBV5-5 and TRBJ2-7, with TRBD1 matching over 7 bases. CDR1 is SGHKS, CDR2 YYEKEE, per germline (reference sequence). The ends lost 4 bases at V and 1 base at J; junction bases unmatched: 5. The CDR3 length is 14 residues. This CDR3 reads CASSRDSYSYEQYF. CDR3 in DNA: TGTGCCAGCAGCCGGGACAGCTATTCCTACGAGCAGTACTTC.

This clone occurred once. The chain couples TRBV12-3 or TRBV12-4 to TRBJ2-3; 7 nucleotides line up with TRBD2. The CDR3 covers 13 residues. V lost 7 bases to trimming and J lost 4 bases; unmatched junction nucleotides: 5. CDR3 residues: CASTTSRADTQYF. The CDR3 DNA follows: TGTGCCAGCACGACTAGCAGGGCAGATACGCAGTATTTT.

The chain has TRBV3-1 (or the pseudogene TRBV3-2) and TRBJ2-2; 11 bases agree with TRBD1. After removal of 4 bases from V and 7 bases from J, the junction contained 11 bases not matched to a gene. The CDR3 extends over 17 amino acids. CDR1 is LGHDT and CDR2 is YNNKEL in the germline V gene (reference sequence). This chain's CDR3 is CASSRAPLDRGLGELFF. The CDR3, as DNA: TGTGCCAGCAGCCGAGCCCCCCTGGACAGGGGGCTCGGGGAGCTGTTTTTT.

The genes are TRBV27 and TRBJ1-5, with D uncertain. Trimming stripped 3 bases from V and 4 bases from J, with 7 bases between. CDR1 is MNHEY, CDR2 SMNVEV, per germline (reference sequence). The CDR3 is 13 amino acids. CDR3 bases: TGTGCCAGCAGTTTCCAGGCAAATCAGCCCCAGCATTTT. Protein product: CASSFQANQPQHF.

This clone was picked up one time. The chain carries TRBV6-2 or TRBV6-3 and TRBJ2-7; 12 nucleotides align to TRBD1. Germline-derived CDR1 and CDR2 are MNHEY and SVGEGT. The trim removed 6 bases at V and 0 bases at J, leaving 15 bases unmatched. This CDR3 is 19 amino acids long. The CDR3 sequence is CASSRTGTGGGKTSYEQYF. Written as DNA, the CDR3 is TGTGCCAGCAGCCGGACCGGGACAGGGGGCGGTAAAACCTCCTACGAGCAGTACTTC.

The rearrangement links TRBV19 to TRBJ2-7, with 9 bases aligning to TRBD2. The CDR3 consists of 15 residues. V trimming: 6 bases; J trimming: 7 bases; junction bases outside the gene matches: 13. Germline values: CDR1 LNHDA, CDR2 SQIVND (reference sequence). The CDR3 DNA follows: TGTGCCAGTAGCCCTATTGGGGCGGGAGGGAAAGAGCAGTACTTC. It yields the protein CASSPIGAGGKEQYF.

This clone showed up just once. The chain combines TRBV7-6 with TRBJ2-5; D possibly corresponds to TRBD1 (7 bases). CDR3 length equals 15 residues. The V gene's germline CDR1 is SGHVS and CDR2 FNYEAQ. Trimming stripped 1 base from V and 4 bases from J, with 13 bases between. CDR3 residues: CASSLVAGGGETQYF. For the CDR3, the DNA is TGTGCCAGCAGCTTAGTGGCAGGGGGAGGAGAGACCCAGTACTTC.

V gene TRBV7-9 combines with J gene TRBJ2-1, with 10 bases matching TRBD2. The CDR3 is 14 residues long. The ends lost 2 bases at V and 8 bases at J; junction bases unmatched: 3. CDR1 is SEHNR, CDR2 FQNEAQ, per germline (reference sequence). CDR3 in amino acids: CASSLQREGHEQFF. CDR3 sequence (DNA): TGTGCCAGCAGCTTACAGCGGGAGGGCCATGAGCAGTTCTTC.

CDR3 nucleotides: TGTGCCACCAGTGATTTTAGGGCAGGGCGGACTAGCGGGACACACAATGAGCAGTTCTTC. Translation gives CATSDFRAGRTSGTHNEQFF. This chain uses TRBV24-1 with TRBJ2-1; 12 nucleotides match TRBD2. The CDR3 spans 20 residues. V gave up 1 base and J gave up 5 bases; unmatched junction bases: 14. Germline V gene sequence: CDR1 KGHDR, CDR2 SFDVKD.

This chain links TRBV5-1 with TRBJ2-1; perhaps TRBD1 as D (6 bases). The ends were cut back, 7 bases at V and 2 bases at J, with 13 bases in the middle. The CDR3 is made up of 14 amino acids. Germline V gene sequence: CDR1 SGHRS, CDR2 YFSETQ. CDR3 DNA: TGCGCCAGCGGGGGCGGGCCTACCTACAATGAGCAGTTCTTC. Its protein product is CASGGGPTYNEQFF. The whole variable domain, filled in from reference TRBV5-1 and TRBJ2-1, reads KAGVTQTPRYLIKTRGQQVTLSCSPISGHRSVSWYQQTPGQGLQFLFEYFSETQRNKGNFPGRFSGRQFSNSRSEMNVSTLELGDSALYLCASGGGPTYNEQFFGPGTRLTVL.

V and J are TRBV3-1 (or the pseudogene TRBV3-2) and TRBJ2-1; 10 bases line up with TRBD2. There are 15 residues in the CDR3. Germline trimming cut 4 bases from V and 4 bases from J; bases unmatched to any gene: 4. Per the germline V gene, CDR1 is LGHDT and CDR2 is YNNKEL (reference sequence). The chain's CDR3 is CASSPGTSEYNEQFF. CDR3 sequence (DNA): TGTGCCAGCAGCCCTGGGACTAGCGAGTACAATGAGCAGTTCTTC.

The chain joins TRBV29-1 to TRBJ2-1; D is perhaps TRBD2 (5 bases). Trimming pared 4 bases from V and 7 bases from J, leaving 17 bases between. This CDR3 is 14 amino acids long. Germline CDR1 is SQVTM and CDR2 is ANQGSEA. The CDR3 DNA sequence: TGCAGCGTTGTGAAGACTATTTACCTAAATGAGCAGTTCTTC. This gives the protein CSVVKTIYLNEQFF.

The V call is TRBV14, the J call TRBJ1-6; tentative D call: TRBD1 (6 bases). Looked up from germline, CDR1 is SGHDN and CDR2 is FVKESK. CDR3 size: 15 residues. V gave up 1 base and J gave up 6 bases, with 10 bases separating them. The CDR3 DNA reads TGTGCCAGCAGCCAAGGTCAGGGGTCTAATTCACCCCTCCACTTT. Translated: CASSQGQGSNSPLHF.

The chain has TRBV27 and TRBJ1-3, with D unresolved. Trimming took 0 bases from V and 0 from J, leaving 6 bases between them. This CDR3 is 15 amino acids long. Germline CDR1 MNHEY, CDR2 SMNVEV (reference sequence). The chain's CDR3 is CASSLSVSSGNTIYF. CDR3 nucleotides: TGTGCCAGCAGTTTATCCGTGAGCTCTGGAAACACCATATATTTT.

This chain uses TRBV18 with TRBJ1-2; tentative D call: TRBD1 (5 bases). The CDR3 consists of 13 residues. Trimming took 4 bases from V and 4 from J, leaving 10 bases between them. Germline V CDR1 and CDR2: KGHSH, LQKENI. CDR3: CASSLGVTYGYTF. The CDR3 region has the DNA TGTGCCAGCTCACTAGGGGTTACCTATGGCTACACCTTC.

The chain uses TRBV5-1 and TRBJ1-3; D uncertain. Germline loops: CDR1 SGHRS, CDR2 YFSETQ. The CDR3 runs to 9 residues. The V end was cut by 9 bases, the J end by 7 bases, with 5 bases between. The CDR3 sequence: CAIGNTIYF. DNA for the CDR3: TGCGCCATCGGGAACACCATATATTTT. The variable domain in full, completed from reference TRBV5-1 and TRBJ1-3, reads KAGVTQTPRYLIKTRGQQVTLSCSPISGHRSVSWYQQTPGQGLQFLFEYFSETQRNKGNFPGRFSGRQFSNSRSEMNVSTLELGDSALYLCAIGNTIYFGEGSWLTVV.

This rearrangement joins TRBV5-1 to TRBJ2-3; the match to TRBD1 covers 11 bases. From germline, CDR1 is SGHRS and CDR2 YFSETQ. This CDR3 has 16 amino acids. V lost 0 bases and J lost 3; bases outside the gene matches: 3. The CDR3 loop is CASSLAGTGGTDTQYF. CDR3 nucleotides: TGCGCCAGCAGCTTGGCCGGGACAGGGGGTACAGATACGCAGTATTTT.

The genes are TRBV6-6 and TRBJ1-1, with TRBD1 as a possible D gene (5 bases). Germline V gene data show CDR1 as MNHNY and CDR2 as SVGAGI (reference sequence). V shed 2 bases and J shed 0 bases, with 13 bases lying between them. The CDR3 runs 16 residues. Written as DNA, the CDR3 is TGTGCCAGCAGTTACCACAGACAGCCCATGAACACTGAAGCTTTCTTT. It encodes CASSYHRQPMNTEAFF.

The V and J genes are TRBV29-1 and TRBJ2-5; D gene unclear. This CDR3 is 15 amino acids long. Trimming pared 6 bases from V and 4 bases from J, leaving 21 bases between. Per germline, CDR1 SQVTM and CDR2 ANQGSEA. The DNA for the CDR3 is TGCAGCGTCAAGTCTAGTGAGACCCCGGGAGAGACCCAGTACTTC. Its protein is CSVKSSETPGETQYF.

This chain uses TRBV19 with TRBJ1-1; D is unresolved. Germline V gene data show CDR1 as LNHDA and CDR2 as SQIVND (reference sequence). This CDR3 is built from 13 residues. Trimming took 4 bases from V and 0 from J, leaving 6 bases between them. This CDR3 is CASSTQMNTEAFF. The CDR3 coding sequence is TGTGCCAGTAGTACACAGATGAACACTGAAGCTTTCTTT.

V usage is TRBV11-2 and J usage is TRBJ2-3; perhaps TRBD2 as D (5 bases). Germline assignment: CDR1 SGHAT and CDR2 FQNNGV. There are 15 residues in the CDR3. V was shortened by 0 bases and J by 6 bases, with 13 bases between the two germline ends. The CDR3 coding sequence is TGTGCCAGCAGCTTAGATTGGACTCCCGTGGATACGCAGTATTTT. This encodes CASSLDWTPVDTQYF.

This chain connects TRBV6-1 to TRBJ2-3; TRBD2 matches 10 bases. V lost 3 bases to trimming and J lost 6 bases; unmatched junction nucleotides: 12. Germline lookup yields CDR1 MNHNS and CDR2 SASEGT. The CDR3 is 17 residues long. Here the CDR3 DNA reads TGTGCCAGCAGTGAGGTCCTCCAGCGGGAGGGCAGGGATACGCAGTATTTT. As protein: CASSEVLQREGRDTQYF.

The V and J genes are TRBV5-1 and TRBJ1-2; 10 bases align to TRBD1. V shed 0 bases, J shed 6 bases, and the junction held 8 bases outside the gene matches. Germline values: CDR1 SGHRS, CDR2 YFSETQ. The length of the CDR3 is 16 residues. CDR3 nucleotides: TGCGCCAGCAGCTTGGTCGACAGGGGGCCAAGGGATGGCTACACCTTC. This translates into CASSLVDRGPRDGYTF.

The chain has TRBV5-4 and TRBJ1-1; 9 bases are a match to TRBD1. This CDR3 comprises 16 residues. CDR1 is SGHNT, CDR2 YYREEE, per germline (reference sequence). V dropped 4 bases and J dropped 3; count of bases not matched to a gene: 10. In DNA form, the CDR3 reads TGTGCCAGCAGCGGGCAGGGGACAGGGAAATACACTGAAGCTTTCTTT. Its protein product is CASSGQGTGKYTEAFF. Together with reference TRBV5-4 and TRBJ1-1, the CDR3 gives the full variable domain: ETGVTQSPTHLIKTRGQQVTLRCSSQSGHNTVSWYQQALGQGPQFIFQYYREEENGRGNFPPRFSGLQFPNYSSELNVNALELDDSALYLCASSGQGTGKYTEAFFGQGTRLTVV.

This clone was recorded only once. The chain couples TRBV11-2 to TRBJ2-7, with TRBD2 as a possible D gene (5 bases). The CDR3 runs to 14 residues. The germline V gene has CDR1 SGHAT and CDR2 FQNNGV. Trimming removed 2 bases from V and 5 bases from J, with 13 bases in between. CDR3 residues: CASSLMRAGDEQYF. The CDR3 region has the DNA TGTGCCAGCAGCTTAATGAGGGCCGGCGACGAGCAGTACTTC.

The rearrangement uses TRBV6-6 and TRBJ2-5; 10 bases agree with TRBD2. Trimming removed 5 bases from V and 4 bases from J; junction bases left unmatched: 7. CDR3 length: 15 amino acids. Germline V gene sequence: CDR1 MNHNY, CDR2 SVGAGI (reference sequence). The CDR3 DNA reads TGTGCCAGCAGTCTAGCGGGAGATCGGAGAGAGACCCAGTACTTC. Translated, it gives CASSLAGDRRETQYF.